This T cell receptor (beta chain) was sequenced during a study of identical twins. General study results and limits: In monozygotic twins, models underestimated the sharing of out-of-frame TCR alpha. Where beta out-of-frame sequences were concerned, excess twin sharing was weaker.

This clonotype showed up many times. Its antigen is not identified. This CDR3 region has 13 residues. The V gene's germline CDR1 is MNHNY and CDR2 SVGAGI (reference sequence). V lost 2 bases to trimming and J lost 3 bases, with 8 bases between them. TCRdb processed the 5' RACE reads anew with MiXCR; each CDR3 protein has one entry. The sample records nearly 650,000 distinct CDR3 sequences, 7% to 7.5% being singletons. There were only healthy Caucasians among the donors. The data were also submitted as part of a second study, on yellow fever vaccine responses in identical twins. This second study says: Reported findings indicate that twins' vaccine T cell responses seemed partially convergent, partially personalized.

This sequence joins TRBV6-6 and TRBJ2-7; no definite D call. The TCR was taken from a woman under 30 in good health. The sample was PBMCs. The chain's CDR3 is CASSYATNYEQYF. In DNA form, the CDR3 reads TGTGCCAGCAGTTACGCCACAAACTACGAGCAGTACTTC.